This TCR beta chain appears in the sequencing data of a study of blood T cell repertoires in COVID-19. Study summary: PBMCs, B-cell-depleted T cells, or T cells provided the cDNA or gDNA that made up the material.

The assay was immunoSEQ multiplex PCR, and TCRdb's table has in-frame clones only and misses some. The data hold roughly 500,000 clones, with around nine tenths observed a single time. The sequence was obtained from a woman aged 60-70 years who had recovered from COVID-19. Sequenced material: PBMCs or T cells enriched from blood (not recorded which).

CDR3 DNA: TGTGCCAGCAGTGCCCTAGGGGGGGCGACAGATACGCAGTATTTT. Protein sequence: CASSALGGATDTQYF. The V and J genes are TRBV6-4 and TRBJ2-3; the D gene is possibly TRBD2 (7 bases). The germline V gene encodes CDR1 MRHNA and CDR2 SNTAGT. V was clipped by 4 bases and J by 3 bases, with 14 bases between them. The CDR3 consists of 15 residues.